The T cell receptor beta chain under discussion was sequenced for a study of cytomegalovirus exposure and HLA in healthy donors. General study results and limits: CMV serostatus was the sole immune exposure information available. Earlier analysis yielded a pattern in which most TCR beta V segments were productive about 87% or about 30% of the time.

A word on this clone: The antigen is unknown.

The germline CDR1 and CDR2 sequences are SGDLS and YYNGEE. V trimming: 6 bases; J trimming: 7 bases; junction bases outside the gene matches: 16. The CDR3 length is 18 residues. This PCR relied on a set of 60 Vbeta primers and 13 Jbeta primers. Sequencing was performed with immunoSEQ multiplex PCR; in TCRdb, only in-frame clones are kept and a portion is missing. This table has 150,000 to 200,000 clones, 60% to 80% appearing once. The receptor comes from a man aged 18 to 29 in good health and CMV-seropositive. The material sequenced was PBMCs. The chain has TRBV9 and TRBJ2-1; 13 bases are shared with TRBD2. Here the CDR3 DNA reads TGTGCCAGCACCGCTTACGGACTAGCGGGAGATTTTAGGAATGAGCAGTTCTTC. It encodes CASTAYGLAGDFRNEQFF.